The 10 T cell receptor beta chains listed next were all sequenced from one sample in a study of naive and memory T cell subsets. The SP2 primer and nested alpha and beta constant region primers amplified ligated cDNA in four rounds. TCRdb reanalysed the 5' RACE reads using MiXCR and keeps one entry per CDR3 protein. The sample has about 56,000 distinct CDR3 sequences, around 8% seen once; the top ten hold approximately 9.7%. TCR cDNA received a 3' ligated oligonucleotide that carried a UMI. The receptors come from a female donor in good health.

There are many counts of this clonotype. The chain is built from TRBV6-5 and TRBJ1-4; 7 nucleotides match TRBD1. The germline V gene has CDR1 MNHEY and CDR2 SVGAGI. The CDR3 has 12 amino acids. Trimming cost V 7 bases and J 7 bases; bases outside gene matches: 3. CDR3 loop: CASKTGSEKLFF. The CDR3 bases are TGTGCCAGCAAGACAGGGAGTGAAAAACTGTTTTTT.

The J gene is TRBJ2-6, the V gene TRBV7-6; no clear D. This CDR3 region has 15 residues. The V gene lost 2 bases and the J gene lost 2 bases, with 7 bases spanning the gap. Germline loops: CDR1 SGHVS, CDR2 FNYEAQ. The CDR3: CASSLLLAGANVLTF. The CDR3 DNA follows: TGTGCCAGCAGCTTATTATTAGCTGGGGCCAACGTCCTGACTTTC.

This clonotype was seen more than once but under ten times. The chain carries TRBV19 and TRBJ1-1; tentative D call: TRBD1 (6 bases). Germline V gene sequence: CDR1 LNHDA, CDR2 SQIVND (reference sequence). The CDR3 extends over 14 amino acids. The V gene lost 5 bases and the J gene lost 7 bases, with 17 bases spanning the gap. CDR3 sequence: CASSSYQDSREAFF. Here the CDR3 DNA reads TGTGCCAGTAGTTCTTACCAGGACAGCCGTGAAGCTTTCTTT.

This clonotype was recorded many times. The chain uses TRBV18 and TRBJ1-1; the D gene is possibly TRBD1 (5 bases). Germline V gives CDR1 KGHSH, CDR2 LQKENI. The V end was cut by 2 bases, the J end by 1 base, with 11 bases between. The CDR3 runs to 15 residues. The DNA for the CDR3 is TGTGCCAGCTCACCATATTCGGGGACGAACACTGAAGCTTTCTTT. Protein sequence: CASSPYSGTNTEAFF.

This clonotype has ten or more counts. The V gene is TRBV7-8, the J gene TRBJ1-5; D unresolved. Trimming removed 1 base at V and 9 bases at J, with 10 bases between. The CDR3 consists of 13 residues. Germline-derived CDR1 and CDR2 are SGHVS and FQNEAQ. CDR3 amino acids: CASSLEEATPQHF. CDR3 bases: TGTGCCAGCAGCTTAGAAGAGGCAACGCCCCAGCATTTT.

The rearrangement uses TRBV19 and TRBJ1-2; D is uncertain. The CDR3 totals 17 residues. The V end was cut by 4 bases, the J end by 4 bases, with 22 bases between. The germline V gene encodes CDR1 LNHDA and CDR2 SQIVND (reference sequence). This CDR3 is CASSTPTSRATIYGYTF. The CDR3 coding sequence is TGTGCCAGTAGTACCCCCACAAGTCGTGCAACTATCTATGGCTACACCTTC.

This clonotype was seen a few times. V and J are TRBV2 and TRBJ1-5; the D gene is possibly TRBD1 (5 bases). Trimming took off 8 bases at V and 0 bases at J, with 11 bases between the two ends. Per germline, CDR1 SNHLY and CDR2 FYNNEI. This CDR3 comprises 14 residues. The CDR3 region has the DNA TGTGCCAGCCAGACAGCTTATAGCAATCAGCCCCAGCATTTT. Translating it yields CASQTAYSNQPQHF.

The chain has TRBV4-3 and TRBJ2-7; possible D gene TRBD1, 5 bases. Germline V gene lookup returns CDR1 LGHNA and CDR2 YSLEER. V lost 1 base and J 4 bases, leaving 14 bases between the germline ends. The CDR3 is 15 residues long. The CDR3 protein is CASSQGAGSRYEQYF. As DNA, the CDR3 is TGCGCCAGCAGCCAAGGGGCAGGGTCACGGTACGAGCAGTACTTC.

This clonotype was detected ten times or more. The chain joins TRBV29-1 to TRBJ1-5; D is uncertain. The CDR3 contains 10 residues. V lost 4 bases and J lost 5, with 3 bases in between. Germline V gives CDR1 SQVTM, CDR2 ANQGSEA. The CDR3 region has the DNA TGCAGCGTTGGCGATCAGCCCCAGCATTTT. It codes for CSVGDQPQHF.

This clonotype was observed at least ten times. The V call is TRBV3-1, the J call TRBJ1-1; 7 bases align to TRBD1. This CDR3 is built from 15 residues. CDR1 and CDR2 (germline): LGHDT, YNNKEL (reference sequence). J lost 6 bases, V lost 2 bases, and 9 bases had no gene match. The CDR3 sequence is CASSQKVIRGAEAFF. The CDR3 DNA sequence: TGTGCCAGCAGCCAAAAGGTGATCAGGGGGGCTGAAGCTTTCTTT.